The rows below give T cell receptor beta chains drawn from one sample of a study of blood T cell repertoires in COVID-19. TCRdb keeps only in-frame clones here, not all; method: immunoSEQ multiplex PCR. Of around 420,000 clones in the sample, around 90% were seen once. Sequenced material: PBMCs or T cells enriched from blood (not recorded which). The receptors stem from a woman in her thirties or forties with acute COVID-19. Each CDR3 is given with its conserved first and last residue. D genes are given only for firm matches. Size is omitted from some rows. Given values are once, few, many or a class for expanded clones.

length	V	J	D	size	CDR3	DNA
17	TRBV4-1	TRBJ1-6	TRBD1	-	CASSQVLTGLGNSPLHF	TGCGCCAGCAGCCAAGTTTTGACAGGGTTGGGTAATTCACCCCTCCACTTT
17	TRBV7-6	TRBJ2-7	TRBD2	once	CASSLGRFGSGNYEQYF	TGTGCCAGCAGCTTAGGCCGCTTTGGTAGCGGGAACTACGAGCAGTACTTC
13	TRBV6-5	TRBJ1-2	-	-	CASSPTGLYGYTF	TGTGCCAGCAGTCCGACAGGCCTCTATGGCTACACCTTC
15	TRBV5-1	TRBJ1-2	-	-	CASNPRGEGFYGYTF	TGCGCCAGCAACCCCCGAGGGGAGGGATTCTATGGCTACACCTTC
15	TRBV11-2	TRBJ2-2	-	-	CASSLDWLNTGELFF	TGTGCCAGCAGCTTAGATTGGCTCAACACCGGGGAGCTGTTTTTT
16	TRBV6-1	TRBJ2-1	TRBD1	-	CASSDSGTGGYNEQFF	TGTGCCAGCAGTGATTCCGGGACAGGGGGGTACAATGAGCAGTTCTTC
12	TRBV10-3	TRBJ1-5	TRBD1	-	CATGQGGQPQHF	TGTGCCACCGGACAGGGAGGCCAGCCCCAGCATTTT
14	TRBV3-1/TRBV3-2	TRBJ2-3	TRBD1	-	CASSQGQIGDTQYF	TGTGCCAGCAGCCAGGGACAGATCGGGGATACGCAGTATTTT
15	TRBV6-5	TRBJ2-3	-	-	CASSSWPGDTDTQYF	TGTGCCAGCAGTTCGTGGCCGGGAGACACAGATACGCAGTATTTT
12	TRBV13	TRBJ1-1	-	-	CASSRRRGEAFF	TGTGCCAGCAGCCGCAGACGGGGAGAAGCTTTCTTT
16	TRBV5-1	TRBJ1-2	TRBD1	-	CASSLDRGRLLHGYTF	TGCGCCAGCAGCTTGGACAGGGGGCGCCTTTTGCATGGCTACACCTTC
12	TRBV6-5	TRBJ1-2	-	few	CARPCGGNGYTF	TGTGCCAGACCCTGCGGGGGAAATGGCTACACCTTC
15	TRBV15	TRBJ1-5	-	-	CATSRDKGRGQPQHF	TGTGCCACCAGCAGAGATAAGGGTAGGGGCCAGCCCCAGCATTTT
16	TRBV6-5	TRBJ1-3	-	-	CASSYSERSSGNTIYF	TGTGCCAGCAGTTACTCCGAACGGTCCTCTGGAAACACCATATATTTT
14	TRBV20-1	TRBJ2-7	-	-	CSASSQGIADEQYF	TGCAGTGCTAGTTCCCAGGGGATAGCAGACGAGCAGTACTTC
13	TRBV30	TRBJ1-1	-	once	CAWRKGSGTEAFF	TGTGCCTGGAGAAAGGGGTCCGGAACTGAAGCTTTCTTT
12	TRBV27	TRBJ1-2	-	-	CASSFPGGGYTF	TGTGCCAGCAGTTTTCCCGGGGGGGGCTACACCTTC
15	TRBV7-9	TRBJ2-2	-	-	CASSLAQGEVGELFF	TGTGCCAGCAGCTTAGCTCAGGGTGAGGTCGGGGAGCTGTTTTTT
15	TRBV6-5	TRBJ2-7	TRBD1	-	CASRAAGTGPYEQYF	TGTGCCAGCAGAGCCGCCGGGACAGGCCCCTACGAGCAGTACTTC
18	TRBV9	TRBJ1-3	TRBD1	-	CASSVSRGQTISGNTIYF	TGTGCCAGCAGCGTATCGCGGGGACAGACCATCTCTGGAAACACCATATATTTT
16	TRBV19	TRBJ1-5	-	-	CASSPDTAGSNQPQHF	TGTGCCAGTAGTCCCGACACCGCAGGCAGCAATCAGCCCCAGCATTTT
16	TRBV5-1	TRBJ2-1	TRBD2	-	CASSLRSAGESGEQFF	TGCGCCAGCAGCTTGAGGTCCGCGGGGGAATCGGGGGAGCAGTTCTTC
16	TRBV28	TRBJ1-5	TRBD1	-	CASSSPGTGNNQPQHF	TGTGCCAGCAGTTCGCCCGGGACAGGTAATAATCAGCCCCAGCATTTT
13	TRBV19	TRBJ2-5	TRBD2	-	CASRSLGGETQYF	TGTGCCAGTCGGAGTCTGGGAGGGGAGACCCAGTACTTC
18	TRBV15	TRBJ2-3	TRBD1	-	CATSRGPLTGKGSGTQYF	TGTGCCACCAGCAGGGGCCCCTTGACAGGGAAGGGTTCGGGTACGCAGTATTTT
14	TRBV19	TRBJ1-3	-	-	CASSIGGDGNTIYF	TGTGCCAGTAGTATTGGAGGGGATGGAAACACCATATATTTT
15	TRBV19	TRBJ1-2	-	-	CASSIGGLTDYGYTF	TGTGCCAGTAGTATAGGAGGGCTGACTGACTATGGCTACACCTTC
17	TRBV29-1	TRBJ1-5	-	-	CSVVPREAGLYPRPQHF	TGCAGCGTTGTTCCACGCGAAGCGGGACTATATCCCCGGCCCCAGCATTTT
15	TRBV6-5	TRBJ2-1	TRBD1	-	CASSYSGTGLNEQFF	TGTGCCAGCAGTTACTCGGGGACAGGTCTAAATGAGCAGTTCTTC
15	TRBV4-1	TRBJ1-1	TRBD1	-	CASSPHRGSWTEAFF	TGCGCCAGCAGCCCACACAGGGGTTCGTGGACTGAAGCTTTCTTT
15	TRBV5-1	TRBJ1-1	TRBD1	once	CASSYTGTGATEAFF	TGCGCCAGCAGCTACACCGGGACAGGGGCCACTGAAGCTTTCTTT
13	TRBV6-5	TRBJ2-7	TRBD2	-	CAIRTSGSYEQYF	TGTGCCATCCGGACTAGCGGCTCCTACGAGCAGTACTTC
13	TRBV29-1	TRBJ1-1	TRBD1	-	CSVARGGDTEAFF	TGCAGCGTTGCGAGAGGGGGCGACACTGAAGCTTTCTTT
16	TRBV11-2	TRBJ2-1	-	once	CASSLALLAAFNEQFF	TGTGCCAGCAGCTTAGCCCTCTTAGCGGCGTTTAATGAGCAGTTCTTC
16	TRBV5-4	TRBJ2-7	TRBD1	-	CASSPRTGSPTYEQYF	TGTGCCAGCAGCCCGAGGACAGGGTCCCCAACCTACGAGCAGTACTTC
13	TRBV3-1/TRBV3-2	TRBJ2-1	TRBD1	-	CASRRGLVREQFF	TGTGCCAGCCGCAGGGGGCTCGTTCGGGAGCAGTTCTTC
15	TRBV6-1	TRBJ2-2	-	-	CASSEAPLNTGELFF	TGTGCCAGCAGTGAAGCCCCCCTGAACACCGGGGAGCTGTTTTTT
15	TRBV10-2	TRBJ1-6	-	-	CASSESVTANSPLHF	TGCGCCAGCAGTGAGTCGGTCACAGCCAATTCACCCCTCCACTTT
13	TRBV5-6	TRBJ1-1	-	-	CASSLASDAEAFF	TGTGCCAGCAGCTTGGCCAGCGACGCTGAAGCTTTCTTT
17	TRBV10-2	TRBJ1-3	-	-	CASSEFPRGFWGNTIYF	TGCGCCAGCAGTGAGTTCCCCCGGGGTTTCTGGGGAAACACCATATATTTT
13	TRBV9	TRBJ2-1	TRBD2	-	CASSPGGENEQFF	TGTGCCAGCAGCCCCGGGGGGGAGAATGAGCAGTTCTTC
16	TRBV7-9	TRBJ1-4	-	-	CASSLGVGRSNEKLFF	TGTGCCAGCAGCTTAGGAGTAGGCCGGAGTAATGAAAAACTGTTTTTT
13	TRBV3-1/TRBV3-2	TRBJ2-7	-	-	CASSQENSYEQYF	TGTGCCAGCAGCCAAGAGAACAGCTACGAGCAGTACTTC
15	TRBV28	TRBJ2-5	TRBD2	-	CASSSYSGGKETQYF	TGTGCCAGCAGTTCCTATAGCGGGGGGAAAGAGACCCAGTACTTC
14	TRBV11-2	TRBJ2-7	-	once	CASSLDGASYEQYF	TGTGCCAGCAGCTTAGACGGTGCCTCCTACGAGCAGTACTTC
15	TRBV5-8	TRBJ1-1	TRBD1	-	CASSTRDRAYTEAFF	TGTGCCAGCAGCACCCGGGACAGAGCTTACACTGAAGCTTTCTTT
15	TRBV7-8	TRBJ2-1	-	-	CASSLGQPSYNEQFF	TGTGCCAGCAGCTTAGGGCAACCTTCCTACAATGAGCAGTTCTTC
13	TRBV30	TRBJ2-3	-	-	CAWEGVGGDTQYF	TGTGCCTGGGAGGGGGTCGGAGGAGATACGCAGTATTTT
13	TRBV30	TRBJ1-2	-	once	CAWSVSNNYGYTF	TGTGCCTGGAGTGTATCTAATAACTATGGCTACACCTTC
13	TRBV7-2	TRBJ1-1	-	-	CASSLAQNTEAFF	TGTGCCAGCAGCTTAGCCCAGAACACTGAAGCTTTCTTT